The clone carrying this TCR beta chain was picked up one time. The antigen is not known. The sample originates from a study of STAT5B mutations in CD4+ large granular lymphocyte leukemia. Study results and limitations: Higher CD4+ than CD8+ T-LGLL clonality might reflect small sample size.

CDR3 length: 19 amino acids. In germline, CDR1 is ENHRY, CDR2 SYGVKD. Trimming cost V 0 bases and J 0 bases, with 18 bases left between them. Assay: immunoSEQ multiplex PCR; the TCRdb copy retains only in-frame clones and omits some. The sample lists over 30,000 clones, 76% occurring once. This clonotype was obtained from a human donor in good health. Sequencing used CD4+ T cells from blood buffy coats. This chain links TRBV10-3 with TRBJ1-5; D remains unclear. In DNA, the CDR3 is TGTGCCATCAGTGAGTCGGGCCTCCCGGATTTTAATAGCAATCAGCCCCAGCATTTT. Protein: CAISESGLPDFNSNQPQHF.